The 25 T cell receptor beta chains given below trace back to one sample, sequenced in a study of T cell responses to AZD1222 COVID-19 vaccine. Clones were read by immunoSEQ multiplex PCR, and TCRdb kept only the in-frame ones, dropping some. The sample has about 150,000 clones, about nine tenths seen once. The sample here was peripheral blood, taken on day 0 of AZD1222 vaccination. These receptors came from an adult in good health.

The chain recombines TRBV12-1 with TRBJ2-3; TRBD2 is the table's D call and was not checked against the DNA. TRBV12-1 is designated a pseudogene. The CDR3 is 15 amino acids. CDR3 coding DNA: TGTGCCAGCAGCCATATAGCGGGAGGGGTAGATACGCAGTATTTT. This gives the protein CASSHIAGGVDTQYF.

The chain joins TRBV10-3 to TRBJ1-1; 10 bases align to TRBD1. V lost 6 bases and J lost 1; bases outside the gene matches: 5. CDR3 length equals 15 residues. The germline V gene encodes CDR1 ENHRY and CDR2 SYGVKD. The CDR3 loop reads CAIRSGQGGNTEAFF. CDR3 DNA sequence: TGTGCCATCAGATCAGGACAGGGGGGGAACACTGAAGCTTTCTTT.

V usage is TRBV7-3 and J usage is TRBJ1-1; D remains ambiguous. The V gene's germline CDR1 is SGHTA and CDR2 FQGTGA. The CDR3 spans 14 residues. V lost 2 bases to trimming and J lost 1 base, with 8 bases between them. CDR3 in amino acids: CASSLRPANTEAFF. As DNA, the CDR3 is TGTGCCAGCAGCTTACGGCCAGCGAACACTGAAGCTTTCTTT.

The rearrangement links TRBV27 to TRBJ2-3; TRBD2 aligns across 8 bases. The germline CDR1 and CDR2 sequences are MNHEY and SMNVEV (reference sequence). This CDR3 has 16 residues. J gave up 4 bases and V 3 bases, and 9 bases lay outside the gene matches. Written as DNA, the CDR3 is TGTGCCAGCAGTTTGGTGGGACTAGGCACTGCAGATACGCAGTATTTT. This translates into CASSLVGLGTADTQYF.

This clone was found once. The rearrangement uses TRBV19 and TRBJ1-2; D is unclear. V shed 1 base and J shed 4 bases, with 7 bases lying between them. The germline V gene encodes CDR1 LNHDA and CDR2 SQIVND (reference sequence). This CDR3 has 13 residues. CDR3 sequence: CASSIGGLYGYTF. The CDR3 DNA is TGTGCCAGTAGTATAGGAGGTCTCTATGGCTACACCTTC.

This rearrangement joins TRBV5-5 to TRBJ2-7; 10 positions match TRBD1. V lost 3 bases, J lost 3 bases, and 3 bases stayed unmatched. The germline V gene encodes CDR1 SGHKS and CDR2 YYEKEE (reference sequence). CDR3 size: 14 residues. The CDR3 loop is CASSWGQGNYEQYF. Written as DNA, the CDR3 is TGTGCCAGCAGCTGGGGACAGGGGAACTACGAGCAGTACTTC.

The chain recombines TRBV4-1 with TRBJ2-7; 12 bases line up with TRBD2. The length of the CDR3 is 16 residues. CDR1 and CDR2 from the germline V gene are MGHRA and YSYEKL. Losses at the gene ends were 1 base for V and 3 bases for J; bases not matched to a gene: 4. CDR3 bases: TGCGCCAGCAGCCAAGGACTAGCGGGGGACCACTACGAGCAGTACTTC. It yields the protein CASSQGLAGDHYEQYF.

The chain is built from TRBV10-3 and TRBJ1-5; 12 bases agree with TRBD1. With V trimmed by 8 bases and J by 6 bases, 8 bases remained unmatched. Germline CDR1 and CDR2: ENHRY and SYGVKD. The CDR3 loop spans 15 amino acids. In DNA form, the CDR3 reads TGTGCCATCGCACCAGGGACAGGGGGCACTCAGCCCCAGCATTTT. It encodes CAIAPGTGGTQPQHF.

This clone has only one observation. The V and J genes are TRBV2 and TRBJ1-1, with D perhaps TRBD1 (5 bases). This CDR3 spans 15 amino acids. CDR1 and CDR2 from the germline V gene are SNHLY and FYNNEI. Trimming removed 2 bases from V and 0 bases from J, with 10 bases in between. DNA for the CDR3: TGTGCCAGCAGTGAATCTGGGACGGTGAACACTGAAGCTTTCTTT. Its protein is CASSESGTVNTEAFF.

About this clone: The sample has other DNA sequences that encode this CDR3 too. The genes are TRBV29-1 and TRBJ1-1; D gene unclear. This CDR3 has 11 amino acids. CDR1 is SQVTM and CDR2 is ANQGSEA in the germline V gene. V was clipped by 4 bases and J by 2 bases, with 5 bases between them. In DNA form, the CDR3 reads TGCAGCGTTGCCCGTAACACTGAAGCTTTCTTT. Its protein is CSVARNTEAFF.

This rearrangement joins TRBV19 to TRBJ1-4; TRBD1 might be the D (6 bases). The CDR3 contains 15 residues. Germline CDR1 and CDR2: LNHDA and SQIVND (reference sequence). V shed 4 bases and J shed 7 bases, with 16 bases lying between them. This CDR3 is CASSTTGSRGEKLFF. The CDR3 DNA reads TGTGCCAGTAGTACCACAGGGTCCCGGGGTGAAAAACTGTTTTTT.

The genes are TRBV7-9 and TRBJ2-2, with a weak D call TRBD2 (6 bases). Between the trimmed V and J ends, which lost 6 bases and 2 bases, there was a span of 10 bases. The CDR3 sequence is 14 residues long. The germline gives CDR1 SEHNR, CDR2 FQNEAQ (reference sequence). The CDR3 here is CASRLAPNTGELFF. In nucleotides, the CDR3 is TGTGCCAGCAGACTAGCACCAAACACCGGGGAGCTGTTTTTT.

This chain uses TRBV19 with TRBJ2-5, with 11 bases identical to TRBD1. The germline V gene encodes CDR1 LNHDA and CDR2 SQIVND (reference sequence). V lost 5 bases, J lost 5 bases, and 4 bases stayed unmatched. The CDR3 has 14 residues. This CDR3 is CASSFRDRGETQYF. The CDR3 region has the DNA TGTGCCAGTAGTTTCCGGGACAGGGGGGAGACCCAGTACTTC.

The chain has TRBV19 and TRBJ1-1; 7 bases are shared with TRBD1. This CDR3 has 16 residues. The germline gives CDR1 LNHDA, CDR2 SQIVND (reference sequence). Unmatched junction bases numbered 11, after V lost 1 base and J lost 6 bases. The CDR3 here is CASSIAPTGSFPEAFF. The CDR3 bases are TGTGCCAGTAGTATAGCCCCGACAGGGAGTTTCCCTGAAGCTTTCTTT.

The chain uses TRBV24-1 and TRBJ1-2; TRBD1 matches 7 bases. CDR3 length: 12 residues. Unmatched junction bases numbered 2, after V lost 5 bases and J lost 6 bases. CDR1 and CDR2 (germline): KGHDR, SFDVKD. The CDR3 region has the DNA TGTGCCACCAGTGCAGGGGGAAATGGCTACACCTTC. Translating it yields CATSAGGNGYTF.

The chain has TRBV6-2 or TRBV6-3 and TRBJ1-1, with TRBD1 matching 7 bases. J gave up 1 base and V 6 bases, and 8 bases lay outside the gene matches. Per the germline V gene, CDR1 is MNHEY and CDR2 is SVGEGT. The CDR3 sequence is 15 residues long. The DNA of the CDR3 is TGTGCCAGCAGCCCAGGGGGATCCAGGAACACTGAAGCTTTCTTT. Translation gives CASSPGGSRNTEAFF.

The chain uses TRBV27 and TRBJ2-5; 8 nucleotides align to TRBD1. CDR3 length: 15 residues. The V segment lost 5 bases and the J segment 5 bases; nucleotides outside the gene matches: 10. CDR1 MNHEY and CDR2 SMNVEV come from the germline V gene (reference sequence). The CDR3 DNA is TGTGCCAGCAGTACGACTGGACAGGGCGGGGAGACCCAGTACTTC. Translating it yields CASSTTGQGGETQYF.

This clone has only one observation. The genes are TRBV28 and TRBJ1-5; 9 bases line up with TRBD1. V dropped 6 bases and J dropped 8; count of bases not matched to a gene: 14. Per germline, CDR1 MDHEN and CDR2 SYDVKM. The CDR3 is 16 residues long. The CDR3 reads CASSRFGWDRDEPQHF. CDR3 coding DNA: TGTGCCAGCAGCCGCTTCGGTTGGGACAGGGATGAGCCCCAGCATTTT.

The chain links TRBV15 to TRBJ2-1; tentatively, D is TRBD1 (5 bases). V shed 0 bases and J shed 0 bases, with 12 bases lying between them. Germline V gene sequence: CDR1 LNHNV, CDR2 YYDKDF (reference sequence). The CDR3 sequence is 17 residues long. CDR3 bases: TGTGCCACCAGCAGAGATCAAGGCACAGGCTCCTACAATGAGCAGTTCTTC. This codes for CATSRDQGTGSYNEQFF.

The chain uses TRBV7-2 and TRBJ1-5; D uncertain. Trimming shortened V by 0 bases and J by 4 bases, and 4 bases separated the two germline ends. The CDR3 loop spans 13 amino acids. CDR1 and CDR2 (germline): SGHTA, FQGNSA. For the CDR3, the DNA is TGTGCCAGCAGCTTAGCGCTTAATCAGCCCCAGCATTTT. Translated: CASSLALNQPQHF.

V usage is TRBV7-2 and J usage is TRBJ1-3; D is unresolved. This CDR3 region has 13 residues. Germline V gene lookup returns CDR1 SGHTA and CDR2 FQGNSA. V gave up 4 bases and J gave up 4 bases, with 8 bases separating them. As DNA, the CDR3 is TGTGCCAGCAGCTCAGGAGGGGGAAACACCATATATTTT. It is translated as CASSSGGGNTIYF.

CDR3 nucleotide sequence: TGTGCCAGCAGCTTGGGGGTTGGGGGTAGCTGGGATGAGCAGTTCTTC. Its protein is CASSLGVGGSWDEQFF. This chain connects TRBV11-3 to TRBJ2-1; the D gene could be TRBD1 or TRBD2 (5 bases each). Trimming left V 3 bases short and J 8 bases short, with 20 bases between. The CDR3 has 16 amino acids. Germline CDR1 SGHNT, CDR2 YENEEA.

The rearrangement joins TRBV7-9 to TRBJ1-2; TRBD1 aligns across 7 bases. The CDR3 loop spans 14 amino acids. Germline values: CDR1 SEHNR, CDR2 FQNEAQ (reference sequence). The trim removed 5 bases at V and 6 bases at J, leaving 9 bases unmatched. The CDR3 DNA is TGTGCCAGCAGCCAAGGGCCAGGGGGTGATGGCTACACCTTC. This encodes CASSQGPGGDGYTF.

This chain links TRBV7-9 with TRBJ2-7, with 7 bases that match TRBD1. The trim removed 4 bases at V and 5 bases at J, leaving 8 bases unmatched. The germline CDR1 and CDR2 sequences are SEHNR and FQNEAQ (reference sequence). There are 14 residues in the CDR3. CDR3 DNA: TGTGCCAGCAGCTCCTCCGGGACAGCCGACGAGCAGTACTTC. It encodes CASSSSGTADEQYF. Complete variable domain (other parts from reference TRBV7-9 and TRBJ2-7): DTGVSQNPRHKITKRGQNVTFRCDPISEHNRLYWYRQTLGQGPEFLTYFQNEAQLEKSRLLSDRFSAERPKGSFSTLEIQRTEQGDSAMYLCASSSSGTADEQYFGPGTRLTVT.

The chain is built from TRBV18 and TRBJ1-6; D remains unclear. This CDR3 spans 16 amino acids. V lost 4 bases and J 10 bases, leaving 20 bases between the germline ends. Germline V gene data show CDR1 as KGHSH and CDR2 as LQKENI. For the CDR3, the DNA is TGTGCCAGCTCACTCGAGGTCGGGCAGGCCAAATCACCCCTCCACTTT. This translates into CASSLEVGQAKSPLHF.